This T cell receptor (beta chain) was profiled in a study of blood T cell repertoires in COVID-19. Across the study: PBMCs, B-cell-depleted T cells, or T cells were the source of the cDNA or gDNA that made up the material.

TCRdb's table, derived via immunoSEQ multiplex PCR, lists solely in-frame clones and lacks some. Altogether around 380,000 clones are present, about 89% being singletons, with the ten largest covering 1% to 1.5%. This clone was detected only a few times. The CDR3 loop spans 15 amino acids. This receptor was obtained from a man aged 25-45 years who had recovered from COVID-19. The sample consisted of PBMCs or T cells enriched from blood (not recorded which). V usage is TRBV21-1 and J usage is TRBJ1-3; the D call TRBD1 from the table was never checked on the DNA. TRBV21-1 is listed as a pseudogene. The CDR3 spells CASSKGGQPGNTIYF. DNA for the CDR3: TGTGCCAGCAGCAAAGGGGGGCAGCCTGGAAACACCATATATTTT.